The T cell receptor (beta chain) described here comes from a study of human T cells and chemical hapten exposure. There are 16 residues in the CDR3. Between the trimmed V and J ends, which lost 4 bases and 3 bases, there was a span of 13 bases. In germline, CDR1 is MDHEN, CDR2 SYDVKM. As the library was built, unique molecular identifiers were attached to individual cDNA molecules. TCRdb itself ran the RACE reads through MiXCR, one entry per CDR3 protein. The data hold 40,000 or so distinct CDR3 sequences, with more than 9% observed a single time. This clonotype has at least ten counts. Specified time point: patch test 2, 6 weeks after DPC sensitization. Treatment of the sample: therapeutic diphenylcyclopropenone sensitization with weekly scalp DPC. The template was total RNA from unfractionated whole blood. Alopecia patients deemed DPC-suitable, aged 18 to 70, excluding pregnancy.

The sequencing here drew on whole blood, taken in connection with sensitization to the hapten diphenylcyclopropenone (DPC). The receptor's source is a woman under 40 with alopecia areata. Some clones in this sample may be carry-over from other donors' samples. The V gene is TRBV28, the J gene TRBJ2-6, with a tentative D call TRBD2 (5 bases). The CDR3 coding sequence is TGTGCCAGCAGTTCCTACTACGGGGTTGGGGCCAACGTCCTGACTTTC. Translating gives CASSSYYGVGANVLTF.